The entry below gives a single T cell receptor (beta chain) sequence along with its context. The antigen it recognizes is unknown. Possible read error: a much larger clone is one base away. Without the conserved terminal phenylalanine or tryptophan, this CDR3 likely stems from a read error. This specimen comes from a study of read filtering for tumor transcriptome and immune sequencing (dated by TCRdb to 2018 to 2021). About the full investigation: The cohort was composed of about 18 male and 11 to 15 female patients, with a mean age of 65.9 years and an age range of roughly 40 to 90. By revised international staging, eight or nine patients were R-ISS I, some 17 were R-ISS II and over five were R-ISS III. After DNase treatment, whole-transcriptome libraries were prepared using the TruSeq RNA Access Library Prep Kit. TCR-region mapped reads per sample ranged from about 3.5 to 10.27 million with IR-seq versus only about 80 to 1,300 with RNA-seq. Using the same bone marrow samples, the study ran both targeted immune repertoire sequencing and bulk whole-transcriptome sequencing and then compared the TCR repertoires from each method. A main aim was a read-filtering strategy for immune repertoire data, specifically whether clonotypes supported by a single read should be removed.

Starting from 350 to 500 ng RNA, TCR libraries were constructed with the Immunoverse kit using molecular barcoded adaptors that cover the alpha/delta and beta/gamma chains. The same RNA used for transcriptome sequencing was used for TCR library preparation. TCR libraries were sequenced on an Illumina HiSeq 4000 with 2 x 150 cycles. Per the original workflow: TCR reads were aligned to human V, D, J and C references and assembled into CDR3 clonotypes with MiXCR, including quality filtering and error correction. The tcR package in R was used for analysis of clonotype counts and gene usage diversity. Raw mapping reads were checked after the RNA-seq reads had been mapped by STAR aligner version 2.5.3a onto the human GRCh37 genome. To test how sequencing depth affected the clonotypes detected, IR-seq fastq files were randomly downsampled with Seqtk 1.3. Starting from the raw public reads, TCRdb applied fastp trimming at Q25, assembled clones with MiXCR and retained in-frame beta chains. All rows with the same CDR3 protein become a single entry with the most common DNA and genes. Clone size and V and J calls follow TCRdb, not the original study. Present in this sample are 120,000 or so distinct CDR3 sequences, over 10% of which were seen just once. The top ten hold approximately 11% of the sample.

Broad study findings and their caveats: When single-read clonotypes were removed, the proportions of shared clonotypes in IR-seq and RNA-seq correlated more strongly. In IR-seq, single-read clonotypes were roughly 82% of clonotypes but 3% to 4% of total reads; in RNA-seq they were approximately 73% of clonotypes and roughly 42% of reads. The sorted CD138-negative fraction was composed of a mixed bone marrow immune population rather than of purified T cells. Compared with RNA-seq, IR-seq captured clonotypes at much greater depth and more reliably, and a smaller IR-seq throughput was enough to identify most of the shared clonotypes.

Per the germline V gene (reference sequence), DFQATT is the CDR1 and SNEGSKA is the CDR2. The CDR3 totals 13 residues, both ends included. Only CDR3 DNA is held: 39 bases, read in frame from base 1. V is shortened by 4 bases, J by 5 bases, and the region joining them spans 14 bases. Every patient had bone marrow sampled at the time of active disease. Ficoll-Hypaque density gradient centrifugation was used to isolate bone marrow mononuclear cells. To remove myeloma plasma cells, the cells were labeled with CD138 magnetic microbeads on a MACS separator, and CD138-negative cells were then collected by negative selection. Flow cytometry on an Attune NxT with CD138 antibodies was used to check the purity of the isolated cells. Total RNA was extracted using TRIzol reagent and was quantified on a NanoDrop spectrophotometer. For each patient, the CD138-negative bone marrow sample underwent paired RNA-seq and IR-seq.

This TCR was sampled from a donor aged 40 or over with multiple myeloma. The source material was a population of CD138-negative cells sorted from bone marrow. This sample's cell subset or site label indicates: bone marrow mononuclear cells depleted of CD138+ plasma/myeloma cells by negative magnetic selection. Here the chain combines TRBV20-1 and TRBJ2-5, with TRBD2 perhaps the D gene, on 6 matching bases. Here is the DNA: TGCAGTGCTACGCCGGGACTTTGGGAGACCCAGTACTCC. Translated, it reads CSATPGLWETQYS.